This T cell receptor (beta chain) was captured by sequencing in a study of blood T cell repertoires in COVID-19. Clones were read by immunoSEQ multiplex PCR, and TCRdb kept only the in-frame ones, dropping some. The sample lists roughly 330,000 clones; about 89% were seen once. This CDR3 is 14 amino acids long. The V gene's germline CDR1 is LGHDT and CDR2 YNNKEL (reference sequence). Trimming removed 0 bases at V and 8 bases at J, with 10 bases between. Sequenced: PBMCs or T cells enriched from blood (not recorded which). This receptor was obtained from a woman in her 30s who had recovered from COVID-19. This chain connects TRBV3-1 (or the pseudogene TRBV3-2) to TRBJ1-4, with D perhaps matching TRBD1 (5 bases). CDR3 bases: TGTGCCAGCAGCCAAGATTGGGGGAGGGAAAAACTGTTTTTT. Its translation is CASSQDWGREKLFF.